The 27 T cell receptor beta chains presented below share a single source sample, sequenced in a study of blood T cell repertoires in COVID-19. Assay used: immunoSEQ multiplex PCR; TCRdb lists only in-frame clones, some missing. This table has about 60,000 clones, about 88% appearing once. Sequenced sample: peripheral blood. Receptors originate from a man in his 70s with acute or convalescent COVID-19.

This clone is a singleton in its sample. Here the CDR3 DNA reads TGTGCCAGCAGCCCGATCCTGGGAGGAATCCGACATGAGCAGTTCTTC. Translating it yields CASSPILGGIRHEQFF. The chain uses TRBV7-9 and TRBJ2-1; the D gene is possibly TRBD2 (6 bases). Trimming took 5 bases from V and 8 from J, leaving 22 bases between them. CDR3 length: 16 residues. Germline V gene lookup returns CDR1 SEHNR and CDR2 FQNEAQ (reference sequence).

V gene TRBV19 combines with J gene TRBJ1-5; 7 nucleotides match TRBD1. Trimming took 4 bases from V and 1 from J; bases not matched to a gene: 7. Germline values: CDR1 LNHDA, CDR2 SQIVND (reference sequence). CDR3 length: 16 residues. The CDR3 here is CASSTQGPSSNQPQHF. CDR3 DNA sequence: TGTGCCAGTAGTACACAGGGGCCCTCAAGCAATCAGCCCCAGCATTTT.

This clone appeared a single time. The chain uses TRBV11-1 and TRBJ1-1; TRBD1 matches at 7 bases. The germline gives CDR1 SGHAT, CDR2 FQDESV (reference sequence). CDR3 size: 14 residues. The trim removed 5 bases at V and 5 bases at J, leaving 8 bases unmatched. Here the CDR3 reads CASSIQSGGTEAFF. The CDR3 DNA reads TGTGCCAGCAGCATACAATCAGGGGGAACTGAAGCTTTCTTT.

The chain joins TRBV19 to TRBJ2-3, with 7 bases aligning to TRBD2. J was trimmed by 2 bases and V by 6 bases; bases with no gene match: 11. Germline V gene lookup returns CDR1 LNHDA and CDR2 SQIVND (reference sequence). The CDR3 loop spans 16 amino acids. The CDR3 spells CASSPQGRAPTDTQYF. CDR3 in DNA: TGTGCCAGTAGCCCCCAAGGGAGGGCACCCACAGATACGCAGTATTTT.

A single count supports this clone. J is TRBJ2-3 and V is TRBV9, with TRBD1 identical over 7 bases. V shed 2 bases, J shed 7 bases, and the junction held 4 bases outside the gene matches. The CDR3 extends over 13 amino acids. Germline V gene lookup returns CDR1 SGDLS and CDR2 YYNGEE. The CDR3 here is CASSVTGSYTQYF. The CDR3 nucleotides are TGTGCCAGCAGCGTGACAGGGTCTTATACGCAGTATTTT.

The V gene is TRBV19, the J gene TRBJ1-1; a weak D match, TRBD1 (5 bases). Germline CDR1 LNHDA, CDR2 SQIVND (reference sequence). The CDR3 has 17 residues. The ends were cut back, 1 base at V and 1 base at J, with 16 bases in the middle. CDR3 nucleotide sequence: TGTGCCAGTAGTATAGGGGGTTTAGGGGCGAAGAACACTGAAGCTTTCTTT. Encoded protein: CASSIGGLGAKNTEAFF.

The chain has TRBV7-8 and TRBJ2-7; 9 bases align to TRBD2. The CDR3 extends over 15 amino acids. The V and J ends lost 7 bases and 3 bases, in that order; junction bases with no gene match: 10. Germline CDR1 reads SGHVS; CDR2 reads FQNEAQ. The CDR3 loop is CASNHPTSGIYEQYF. Here the CDR3 DNA reads TGTGCCAGCAATCATCCGACTAGCGGAATCTACGAGCAGTACTTC.

The chain employs TRBV21-1 and TRBJ2-7; the table names TRBD1, a call not compared with the DNA. TRBV21-1 is tagged as a pseudogene. This CDR3 comprises 14 residues. The CDR3 is CASSKGVGTDEQYF. The CDR3 DNA follows: TGTGCCAGCAGCAAAGGGGTAGGGACAGACGAGCAGTACTTC.

This chain connects TRBV5-6 to TRBJ1-3; no reliable D call. The CDR3 contains 15 residues. Germline V lookup: CDR1 SGHDT, CDR2 YYEEEE. Between the trimmed V and J ends, which lost 1 base and 4 bases, there was a span of 12 bases. The DNA of the CDR3 is TGTGCCAGCAGCTTGCAGCGGGATCCGGGAAACACCATATATTTT. Protein sequence: CASSLQRDPGNTIYF.

V usage is TRBV6-2 or TRBV6-3 and J usage is TRBJ1-1; D ambiguous. This CDR3 contains 12 residues. With 2 bases removed from V and 4 bases from J, the gap between germline ends came to 5 bases. Germline V gene sequence: CDR1 MNHEY, CDR2 SVGEGT. As DNA, the CDR3 is TGTGCCAGCAGTTACAGCATCACTGAAGCTTTCTTT. Amino acid sequence: CASSYSITEAFF.

The CDR3 DNA is TGTGCCAGCAGCCATGCCGAGACAGAGAAAGTCCAGGCCCAGCATTTT. This gives the protein CASSHAETEKVQAQHF. This rearrangement joins TRBV7-2 to TRBJ1-5; D may be TRBD1 (5 bases). From germline, CDR1 is SGHTA and CDR2 FQGNSA. The CDR3 extends over 16 amino acids. Trimming took off 5 bases at V and 11 bases at J, with 25 bases between the two ends.

The CDR3 loop is CASSVLLAGGSNEQFF. The CDR3 coding sequence is TGTGCCAGCAGCGTCCTACTAGCGGGGGGTTCCAATGAGCAGTTCTTC. This sequence joins TRBV9 and TRBJ2-1; 12 bases are shared with TRBD2. V lost 2 bases and J lost 6; bases outside the gene matches: 6. CDR1 and CDR2 (germline): SGDLS, YYNGEE. The CDR3 runs to 16 residues.

The gene calls are TRBV4-1 and TRBJ1-5; a weak D match, TRBD1 (5 bases). Trimming removed 1 base from V and 7 bases from J, with 14 bases in between. The V gene's germline CDR1 is MGHRA and CDR2 YSYEKL. The CDR3 has 15 amino acids. CDR3 protein: CASSQVLQGRQPQHF. The CDR3 DNA reads as TGCGCCAGCAGCCAAGTCTTGCAGGGCCGACAGCCCCAGCATTTT.

The chain uses TRBV2 and TRBJ2-1; 14 nucleotides line up with TRBD2. J was trimmed by 8 bases and V by 8 bases; bases with no gene match: 5. CDR3 size: 14 residues. Per the germline V gene, CDR1 is SNHLY and CDR2 is FYNNEI. CDR3 in amino acids: CASRLAGGRYEQFF. CDR3 coding DNA: TGTGCCAGCCGACTAGCGGGGGGGAGGTATGAGCAGTTCTTC. The full variable domain, its missing parts supplied by reference TRBV2 and TRBJ2-1, is EPEVTQTPSHQVTQMGQEVILRCVPISNHLYFYWYRQILGQKVEFLVSFYNNEISEKSEIFDDQFSVERPDGSNFTLKIRSTKLEDSAMYFCASRLAGGRYEQFFGPGTRLTVL.

The rearrangement links TRBV28 to TRBJ1-1, with 9 nucleotides matching TRBD1. The CDR3 spans 15 residues. The germline CDR1 and CDR2 sequences are MDHEN and SYDVKM. The ends lost 5 bases at V and 13 bases at J; junction bases unmatched: 17. CDR3: CASSPFLRDRDFGFF. The CDR3, as DNA: TGTGCCAGCAGTCCATTTTTGCGGGACAGGGATTTTGGTTTCTTT.

This clone was counted a few times. This chain connects TRBV18 to TRBJ1-5, with D possibly matching TRBD1 (5 bases). Trimming took 2 bases from V and 6 from J, leaving 14 bases between them. Germline V gives CDR1 KGHSH, CDR2 LQKENI. The CDR3 extends over 15 amino acids. The CDR3: CASSPDSLTGQPQHF. The DNA of the CDR3 is TGTGCCAGCTCACCAGACAGCCTTACGGGTCAGCCCCAGCATTTT.

As concerns this clone: Sequence at one end of the junction differs from germline and may be a read error. The V and J genes are TRBV5-4 and TRBJ2-5; D is unresolved. Looked up from germline, CDR1 is SGHNT and CDR2 is YYREEE (reference sequence). The CDR3 covers 12 residues. CDR3 bases: TGTGCCAGCAGTTTGGCGTCGGAGACCCAGTACTTC. Encoded protein: CASSLASETQYF.

This clone was seen only once. The J gene is TRBJ1-6, the V gene TRBV9, with a tentative D call TRBD1 (6 bases). The CDR3 sequence is 16 residues long. In germline, CDR1 is SGDLS, CDR2 YYNGEE. The V end lost 2 bases, the J end lost 7 bases, and 16 bases lay between the germline ends. The DNA for the CDR3 is TGTGCCAGCAGCGTGGGTACGGGGACACTAAATTCACCCCTCCACTTT. Its protein is CASSVGTGTLNSPLHF. Full variable domain (missing parts from reference TRBV9 and TRBJ1-6): DSGVTQTPKHLITATGQRVTLRCSPRSGDLSVYWYQQSLDQGLQFLIQYYNGEERAKGNILERFSAQQFPDLHSELNLSSLELGDSALYFCASSVGTGTLNSPLHFGNGTRLTVT.

This clone was seen a few times. This rearrangement joins TRBV28 to TRBJ1-2; D unresolved. Trimming took off 5 bases at V and 7 bases at J, with 11 bases between the two ends. CDR1 MDHEN and CDR2 SYDVKM come from the germline V gene. The CDR3 spans 12 residues. The CDR3 DNA reads TGTGCCAGCAGTACCCAAGCCTTTGGCTACACCTTC. As protein: CASSTQAFGYTF.

The chain has TRBV7-9 and TRBJ2-1; TRBD2 matches at 15 bases. V gave up 3 bases and J gave up 2 bases; unmatched junction bases: 5. This CDR3 is built from 18 residues. Germline lookup yields CDR1 SEHNR and CDR2 FQNEAQ (reference sequence). CDR3 protein: CASSFVGTSGGTYNEQFF. In nucleotides, the CDR3 is TGTGCCAGCAGCTTTGTAGGGACTAGCGGGGGGACCTACAATGAGCAGTTCTTC.

J is TRBJ1-5 and V is TRBV5-5; 9 bases map to TRBD1. Trimming took 3 bases from V and 0 from J; bases not matched to a gene: 7. The CDR3 covers 17 residues. Germline V gene sequence: CDR1 SGHKS, CDR2 YYEKEE (reference sequence). CDR3 loop: CASSSTGGMDSNQPQHF. The CDR3 DNA follows: TGTGCCAGCAGCTCGACAGGGGGGATGGATAGCAATCAGCCCCAGCATTTT.

This chain connects TRBV9 to TRBJ1-1; TRBD1 is a possible D gene (5 bases). The length of the CDR3 is 15 residues. V was pared by 0 bases and J by 1 base, with 10 bases between. Per germline, CDR1 SGDLS and CDR2 YYNGEE. The CDR3 protein is CASSVDGARNTEAFF. The CDR3 nucleotides read TGTGCCAGCAGCGTAGATGGGGCCAGGAACACTGAAGCTTTCTTT. Full variable domain (remainder filled in from reference TRBV9 and TRBJ1-1): DSGVTQTPKHLITATGQRVTLRCSPRSGDLSVYWYQQSLDQGLQFLIQYYNGEERAKGNILERFSAQQFPDLHSELNLSSLELGDSALYFCASSVDGARNTEAFFGQGTRLTVV.

The chain carries TRBV3-1 (or the pseudogene TRBV3-2) and TRBJ2-5; 12 bases agree with TRBD2. The CDR3 extends over 17 amino acids. The V segment lost 1 base and the J segment 2 bases; nucleotides outside the gene matches: 5. Germline CDR1 is LGHDT and CDR2 is YNNKEL (reference sequence). The CDR3 region has the DNA TGTGCCAGCAGCCAAGGGCGGCTAGCGGGGGGGCAAGAGACCCAGTACTTC. Residues: CASSQGRLAGGQETQYF.

The chain recombines TRBV7-2 with TRBJ1-5; possibly TRBD1 for D (5 bases). Trimming stripped 2 bases from V and 5 bases from J, with 13 bases between. Germline V CDR1 and CDR2: SGHTA, FQGNSA. CDR3 length: 15 amino acids. For the CDR3, the DNA is TGTGCCAGCAGCTTACAGGGCCTAGGCCATCAGCCCCAGCATTTT. This translates into CASSLQGLGHQPQHF.

The chain links TRBV10-3 to TRBJ1-1; TRBD1 agrees at 9 bases. Germline loops: CDR1 ENHRY, CDR2 SYGVKD. Unmatched junction bases numbered 11, after V lost 3 bases and J lost 12 bases. The CDR3 contains 14 residues. The CDR3 DNA sequence: TGTGCCATCAGTGACCCCGGGACAGGGAAGAGGACTTTCTTT. Its protein is CAISDPGTGKRTFF.

V usage is TRBV3-1 (or the pseudogene TRBV3-2) and J usage is TRBJ2-3, with 11 bases lining up with TRBD2. The germline CDR1 and CDR2 sequences are LGHDT and YNNKEL (reference sequence). V shed 1 base and J 3 bases; nucleotides not matched to a gene: 21. The CDR3 runs 22 residues. The CDR3 region has the DNA TGTGCCAGCAGCCAAGGCGAAGTGGTAGCGGGGGGGCTCTCACCAGCGACAGATACGCAGTATTTT. Its protein is CASSQGEVVAGGLSPATDTQYF.

The chain employs TRBV15 and TRBJ1-6; TRBD1 might be the D (5 bases). The CDR3 is 15 residues long. In germline, CDR1 is LNHNV, CDR2 YYDKDF (reference sequence). Deletions cut 3 bases from V and 6 bases from J, with 12 bases between. As DNA, the CDR3 is TGTGCCACCAGCAGGGAGGGACTCTTTAATTCACCCCTCCACTTT. Its translation is CATSREGLFNSPLHF.